This T cell receptor (beta chain) is from a study of monozygotic twins with inflammatory bowel disease. In regard to this clonotype: Its target is unknown.

Study results and limitations: IBD patients showed reduced TCRbeta diversity (inverse Simpson) versus healthy co-twins. The authors found no support for a single strong IBD-associated signal or clonotype.

Template switching appended UMIs that held a 6-nucleotide sample barcode. TCRdb reprocessed the 5' RACE reads, keeping one entry per CDR3 protein, no DNA. This sample's table has approximately 400,000 distinct CDR3 sequences. Each donor gave 2 to 2.5 ml of peripheral blood. CDR3 length: 16 amino acids. CDR1 DFQATT and CDR2 SNEGSKA come from the germline V gene (reference sequence). The receptor was isolated from a human donor with ulcerative colitis or Crohn's disease, or a healthy co-twin of an affected twin (not recorded which). The V call is TRBV20-1, the J call TRBJ2-1; lacking DNA, the TRBD1 call made by TCRdb goes unchecked. The sequencing sample was made of blood. The CDR3 region is CSARDSGGGAYNEQFF.